This is a list of T cell receptor beta chains from one sample in a study of cytomegalovirus exposure and HLA in healthy donors. TCRdb's table, derived via immunoSEQ multiplex PCR, lists solely in-frame clones and lacks some. The sample yields about 190,000 clones, around four fifths seen once. The sequencing input was PBMCs. Receptors originate from a woman aged 45-65 years in good health and CMV-seropositive. Both conserved end residues are part of each CDR3. Fields, in order: V gene, J gene, D gene, clone size, CDR3 DNA, CDR3 protein. D genes are given only for firm matches. Size is omitted from some rows. Given values are once, few, many or a class for expanded clones.

V: TRBV7-2; J: TRBJ2-7; D: TRBD1; size: .; DNA: TGTGCCAGCAGCTTAGATGGGACAGGAAACTACGAGCAGTACTTC; CDR3: CASSLDGTGNYEQYF
V: TRBV6-5; J: TRBJ2-1; D: TRBD2; size: .; DNA: TGTGCCAGCAGGGGGCACGGGGGGGCTTGGGAGCAGTTCTTC; CDR3: CASRGHGGAWEQFF
V: TRBV7-9; J: TRBJ2-5; D: TRBD1; size: .; DNA: TGTGCCAGCAGCCCCAGACAGGGTGGGGAGACCCAGTACTTC; CDR3: CASSPRQGGETQYF
V: TRBV6-6; J: TRBJ1-6; D: TRBD1; size: once; DNA: TGTGCCAGCACGGACAGGGGGTCTTCACCCCTCCACTTT; CDR3: CASTDRGSSPLHF
V: TRBV6-5; J: TRBJ2-7; D: .; size: few; DNA: TGTGCCAGCAGTATCAACAGGGTCGGTCCTTTCGAGCAGTACTTC; CDR3: CASSINRVGPFEQYF
V: TRBV19; J: TRBJ1-5; D: TRBD1; size: .; DNA: TGTGCCAGTAGGCCCACAGGGGATAGCAATCAGCCCCAGCATTTT; CDR3: CASRPTGDSNQPQHF
V: TRBV7-2; J: TRBJ2-7; D: .; size: .; DNA: TGTGCCAGCAGCTTAGGAGGCGGCGGGCTTTCCTACGAGCAGTACTTC; CDR3: CASSLGGGGLSYEQYF
V: TRBV7-9; J: TRBJ2-7; D: .; size: .; DNA: TGTTCCAGCAGCCCGCTAGCGAGCGAGCAGTACTTC; CDR3: CSSSPLASEQYF
V: TRBV29-1; J: TRBJ1-2; D: .; size: .; DNA: TGCAGCGTTGAAGAGGCCAGTTCCTTCTATGGCTACACCTTC; CDR3: CSVEEASSFYGYTF
V: TRBV7-6; J: TRBJ1-2; D: TRBD1; size: .; DNA: TGTGCCAGCAGCACGACCGGGACAGGGGTTGGCTACACCTTC; CDR3: CASSTTGTGVGYTF
V: TRBV20-1; J: TRBJ1-1; D: .; size: .; DNA: TGCAGCAGGGGCGCGAGGACTGAAGCTTTCTTT; CDR3: CSRGARTEAFF
V: TRBV7-2; J: TRBJ1-2; D: .; size: .; DNA: TGTGCCAGCAGCTTAGACCGGGGCTATGGCTACACCTTC; CDR3: CASSLDRGYGYTF
V: TRBV11-1; J: TRBJ1-2; D: .; size: .; DNA: TGTGCCAGCAGCCCCCGGGGGGCGAACTATGGCTACACCTTC; CDR3: CASSPRGANYGYTF
V: TRBV28; J: TRBJ1-1; D: .; size: .; DNA: TGTGCCAGCAGTCCTCCCAGGGTAGGTGAAGCTTTCTTT; CDR3: CASSPPRVGEAFF
V: TRBV7-6; J: TRBJ2-7; D: TRBD2; size: few; DNA: TGTGCCAGCAGCTTAGTACGGAGGGGTTGGGAGGGGGAGCAGTACTTC; CDR3: CASSLVRRGWEGEQYF
V: TRBV2; J: TRBJ1-1; D: .; size: .; DNA: TGTGCCAGCAGGGGGGGGCAGCAAGCTTTCTTT; CDR3: CASRGGQQAFF